This TCR beta chain was documented in a study of memory CD4+ T cells and cytomegalovirus serostatus. Measured with immunoSEQ multiplex PCR; TCRdb has only the in-frame clones, and not every one. This sample carries about 57,000 clones, less than 85% of them seen once, and the ten largest clones take 0.82%. The CDR3 sequence is 17 residues long. CDR1 and CDR2 from the germline V gene are PRHDT and FYEKMQ (reference sequence). The J segment lost 1 base and the V segment lost 5 bases, leaving 6 bases of the junction unmatched. The sort gate was single viable CD3+CD4+CD8-CD45RO+ cells for memory CD4+ T cells.

The chain uses TRBV13 and TRBJ2-6, with 9 bases aligning to TRBD2. Specimen: memory CD4+ T cells from blood. This receptor was obtained from an adult in good health and CMV-seronegative. CDR3 in amino acids: CASSPRGGASGANVLTF. The DNA of the CDR3 is TGTGCCAGCAGCCCGCGGGGGGGTGCTTCTGGGGCCAACGTCCTGACTTTC. The full variable domain, completed using reference TRBV13 and TRBJ2-6, is AAGVIQSPRHLIKEKRETATLKCYPIPRHDTVYWYQQGPGQDPQFLISFYEKMQSDKGSIPDRFSAQQFSDYHSELNMSSLELGDSALYFCASSPRGGASGANVLTFGAGSRLTVL.